The present T cell receptor beta chain was sequenced within a study of CD8 T cells in ankylosing spondylitis. Study-level results: The study looked at matched synovial fluid samples from ankylosing spondylitis patients. Disease-linked clones were reported to be significantly enriched there. Seemingly distinctive of ankylosing spondylitis blood was a TCR beta motif formed by eight highly homologous variants.

In regard to this clonotype: Its antigen remains unidentified.

MiXCR, run by TCRdb on the 5' RACE reads, gives a single entry per CDR3 protein. The table records over 600,000 distinct CDR3 sequences, around a fifth of them present only once. The TCR sequence derives from a male donor with ankylosing spondylitis. Material for sequencing was blood, either unsorted or a sorted T cell fraction (not recorded which).

CDR3 coding DNA: TGTGCCAGCAGTCAAGACGACCTCTCTGAGCAGTACTTC. Protein product: CASSQDDLSEQYF. The chain carries TRBV6-4 and TRBJ2-7; D not resolved. Looked up from germline, CDR1 is MRHNA and CDR2 is SNTAGT. Trimming removed 5 bases at V and 7 bases at J, with 15 bases between. This CDR3 region has 13 residues.